This T cell receptor beta chain appears in the sequencing data of a study of T cell responses to AZD1222 COVID-19 vaccine. Notes on the study in general: Once two AZD1222 doses were given, Spike-specific TCR breadth and depth went up. Repertoires in all cases were sampled only once the peak T cell response had passed. White British people made up most donors, females outnumbered males, and clonal diversity was possibly underestimated. Only 5 or 6 AZD1222 recipients were seropositive at baseline.

Only in-frame clones appear in the TCRdb table, and some are missing; sequencing was by immunoSEQ multiplex PCR. The top ten hold approximately 5.2% of the sample, which has 120,000 to 150,000 clones, about 90% seen once. About this clone itself: Its antigen remains unknown.

This specimen was peripheral blood, taken on day 0 of AZD1222 vaccination. The source is an adult in good health.

In DNA form, the CDR3 reads TGTGCCAGTACGGGCGAGATTGGGGAAAAACTGTTTTTT. It specifies CASTGEIGEKLFF. The V call is TRBV19, the J call TRBJ1-4; the D is unclear. Germline V gene data show CDR1 as LNHDA and CDR2 as SQIVND (reference sequence). V lost 7 bases and J 8 bases, leaving 14 bases between the germline ends. The CDR3 sequence is 13 residues long.